The rows below give T cell receptor beta chains drawn from one sample of a study of CD8 T cells in ankylosing spondylitis. TCRdb reprocessed the 5' RACE reads with MiXCR, giving one entry per CDR3 protein. The top ten hold 2.6% of the sample, which has 200,000 to 300,000 distinct CDR3 sequences, over 9.5% seen once. The sequenced sample was blood, either unsorted or a sorted T cell fraction (not recorded which). The receptors come from a male donor with ankylosing spondylitis or in good health (not recorded which). The CDR3 runs from the conserved cysteine through the conserved F or W.

cdr3_length	j_call	v_call	cdr3_aa
12	TRBJ2-5	TRBV5-1	CASTGQEETQYF
15	TRBJ2-2	TRBV7-9	CASSRRVVNTGELFF
15	TRBJ1-1	TRBV12-3/TRBV12-4	CASSYGSLFGSEAFF
14	TRBJ2-2	TRBV12-3/TRBV12-4	CASRERGNTGELFF
15	TRBJ1-5	TRBV6-2/TRBV6-3	CASSHWGRRDQPQHF
15	TRBJ1-5	TRBV11-3	CASSLGGTENQPQHF
15	TRBJ2-5	TRBV6-1	CASSEKALRQETQYF
13	TRBJ1-4	TRBV29-1	CSVEENRNEKLFF
13	TRBJ2-5	TRBV5-4	CASSLVQQETQYF
14	TRBJ1-1	TRBV15	CATATGRTNTEAFF
14	TRBJ2-5	TRBV27	CASSFRQDQETQYF
16	TRBJ2-1	TRBV7-2	CASSLGLAHSYNEQFF
15	TRBJ2-3	TRBV5-1	CASSPTSESTDTQYF
14	TRBJ2-1	TRBV6-5	CASSYSKGYNEQFF
15	TRBJ2-1	TRBV6-1	CASSGQGLIPREQFF
12	TRBJ2-2	TRBV6-6	CASSPYTGELFF
18	TRBJ1-3	TRBV4-1	CASSQGGKRVYSGNTIYF
13	TRBJ2-2	TRBV3-1	CASTPGLSGELFF
14	TRBJ2-3	TRBV6-1	CAIEQGAGTDTQYF
16	TRBJ1-1	TRBV5-1	CASIQGPRQGQTEAFF
16	TRBJ1-2	TRBV5-1	CASSLLGPTYSNGYTF
15	TRBJ2-1	TRBV3-1	CASSQEGQTYNEQFF
14	TRBJ1-1	TRBV20-1	CSAPIKGKHTEAFF
16	TRBJ2-7	TRBV5-1	CASSSASGRSSYEQYF
19	TRBJ2-1	TRBV2	CASSESMGGGAFGAHEQFF
16	TRBJ2-1	TRBV5-1	CASSGLLAGGFNEQFF
15	TRBJ2-1	TRBV5-1	CASSSGLDGKNEQFF
17	TRBJ1-4	TRBV7-8	CASSLGAGRRANEKLFF
15	TRBJ2-2	TRBV20-1	CSARPALAGRGELFF
13	TRBJ2-1	TRBV5-1	CASSPGLGQEQFF
14	TRBJ2-7	TRBV11-1	CASSLGTNSYEQYF
14	TRBJ2-1	TRBV7-2	CASSLGWGRYEQFF
12	TRBJ2-3	TRBV30	CAWQAASDTQYF
14	TRBJ1-2	TRBV7-9	CASSPGTGEGSYTF
12	TRBJ2-7	TRBV12-3/TRBV12-4	CASSFGQYEQYF
14	TRBJ1-5	TRBV29-1	CSVVWAYSNQPQHF
15	TRBJ1-2	TRBV7-2	CASSFPPDRGHGYTF
16	TRBJ2-7	TRBV13	CASSSGTSGESYEQYF
12	TRBJ1-1	TRBV5-6	CASKSAGTEAFF
13	TRBJ2-3	TRBV20-1	CSAPSGSTDTQYF
16	TRBJ1-5	TRBV12-3/TRBV12-4	CASSLGTGARNPPQHF
13	TRBJ2-5	TRBV12-3/TRBV12-4	CASSGLLQETQYF
13	TRBJ2-2	TRBV12-3/TRBV12-4	CASISDSLGELFF
14	TRBJ1-1	TRBV6-2/TRBV6-3	CASSVGGENTEAFF
16	TRBJ2-3	TRBV14	CASSQGTSGAPDTQYF
14	TRBJ2-7	TRBV7-9	CASSGGQTYYEQYF
13	TRBJ2-1	TRBV11-3	CASSPARGGEQFF
15	TRBJ2-1	TRBV20-1	CSARFERGVLNEQFF
13	TRBJ1-4	TRBV20-1	CSARTGDDEKLFF
14	TRBJ2-7	TRBV11-2	CASSQTGTGGEQYF
14	TRBJ2-1	TRBV5-1	CASSLGSVSNEQFF
14	TRBJ2-7	TRBV20-1	CSARGTSGRDEQYF
13	TRBJ1-5	TRBV20-1	CSARDTNNQPQHF
16	TRBJ2-2	TRBV12-3/TRBV12-4	CASSGEDRLAAGELFF
13	TRBJ1-2	TRBV25-1	CASSDNSLDGYTF